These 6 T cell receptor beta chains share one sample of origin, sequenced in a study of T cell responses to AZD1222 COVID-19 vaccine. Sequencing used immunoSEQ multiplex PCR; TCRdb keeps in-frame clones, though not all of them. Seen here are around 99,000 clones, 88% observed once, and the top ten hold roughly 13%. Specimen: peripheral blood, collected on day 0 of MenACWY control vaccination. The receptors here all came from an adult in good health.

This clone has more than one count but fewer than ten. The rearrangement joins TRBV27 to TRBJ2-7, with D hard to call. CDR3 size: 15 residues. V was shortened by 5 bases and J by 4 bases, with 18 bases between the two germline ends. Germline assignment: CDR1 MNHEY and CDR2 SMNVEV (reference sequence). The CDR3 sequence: CASSPETGSLYEQYF. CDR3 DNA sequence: TGTGCCAGCAGTCCCGAAACCGGGTCCCTTTACGAGCAGTACTTC.

The CDR3 region is CSASKGDYQPQHF. CDR3 DNA: TGCAGTGCTAGTAAGGGAGATTATCAGCCCCAGCATTTT. The V gene is TRBV20-1, the J gene TRBJ1-5; D remains unclear. The germline V gene has CDR1 DFQATT and CDR2 SNEGSKA (reference sequence). This CDR3 region has 13 residues. Deletions cut 3 bases from V and 5 bases from J, with 11 bases between.

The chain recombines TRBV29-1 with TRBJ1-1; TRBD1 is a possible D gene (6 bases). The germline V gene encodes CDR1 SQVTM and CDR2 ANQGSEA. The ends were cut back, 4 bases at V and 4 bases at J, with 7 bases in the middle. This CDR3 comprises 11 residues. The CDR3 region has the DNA TGCAGCGTTGGAGGGGGCACTGAAGCTTTCTTT. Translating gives CSVGGGTEAFF.

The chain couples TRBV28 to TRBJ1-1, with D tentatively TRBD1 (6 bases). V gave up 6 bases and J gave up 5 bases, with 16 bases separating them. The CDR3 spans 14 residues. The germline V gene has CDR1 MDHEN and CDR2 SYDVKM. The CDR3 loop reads CASRRAGGITEAFF. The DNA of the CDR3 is TGTGCCAGCAGGCGGGCGGGGGGCATAACTGAAGCTTTCTTT.

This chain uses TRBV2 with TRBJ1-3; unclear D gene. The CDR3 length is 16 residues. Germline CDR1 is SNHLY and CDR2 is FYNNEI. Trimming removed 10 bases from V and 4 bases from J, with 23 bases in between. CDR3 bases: TGTGCCATCCCCGCCGGATCTTGGCGTTCCGGAAACACCATATATTTT. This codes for CAIPAGSWRSGNTIYF. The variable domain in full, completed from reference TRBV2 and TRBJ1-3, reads EPEVTQTPSHQVTQMGQEVILRCVPISNHLYFYWYRQILGQKVEFLVSFYNNEISEKSEIFDDQFSVERPDGSNFTLKIRSTKLEDSAMYFCAIPAGSWRSGNTIYFGEGSWLTVV.

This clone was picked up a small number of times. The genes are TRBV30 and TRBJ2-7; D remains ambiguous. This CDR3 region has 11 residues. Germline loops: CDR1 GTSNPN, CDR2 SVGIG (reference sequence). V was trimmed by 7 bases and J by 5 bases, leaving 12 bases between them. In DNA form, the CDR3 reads TGTGCCTTTGAAAGGACCCACGAGCAGTACTTC. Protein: CAFERTHEQYF.